A single T cell receptor (beta chain) is shown here with its context. Its antigen is still unknown. This record comes from a study of cytomegalovirus exposure and HLA in healthy donors. Regarding the study as a whole: Researchers had no immune exposure information except CMV serostatus available. Previous analysis showed most TCR beta V segments were productive about 87% or about 30% of the time. A later analysis revealed that TCR association rates differed between HLA loci, peaking at DRB1 and bottoming out at HLA-C.

Use of 60 Vbeta and 13 Jbeta primers characterized the PCR. This table comes from immunoSEQ multiplex PCR, and its TCRdb copy is limited to in-frame clones, with some not included. There are 170,000 or so clones in the sample; 75% to 85% occur only once, and under 0.75% lies in the top ten. Trimming cost V 0 bases and J 0 bases, with 5 bases left between them. CDR3 length equals 14 residues. The V gene's germline CDR1 is LNHNV and CDR2 YYDKDF (reference sequence). The TCR originated in a boy aged 10-17 years in good health and CMV-seronegative. The source material was PBMCs. The gene calls are TRBV15 and TRBJ1-1; no clear D. In DNA form, the CDR3 reads TGTGCCACCAGCAGAGACAGGCTGAACACTGAAGCTTTCTTT. Amino acids: CATSRDRLNTEAFF. Full variable domain (remainder filled in from reference TRBV15 and TRBJ1-1): DAMVIQNPRYQVTQFGKPVTLSCSQTLNHNVMYWYQQKSSQAPKLLFHYYDKDFNNEADTPDNFQSRRPNTSFCFLDIRSPGLGDTAMYLCATSRDRLNTEAFFGQGTRLTVV.